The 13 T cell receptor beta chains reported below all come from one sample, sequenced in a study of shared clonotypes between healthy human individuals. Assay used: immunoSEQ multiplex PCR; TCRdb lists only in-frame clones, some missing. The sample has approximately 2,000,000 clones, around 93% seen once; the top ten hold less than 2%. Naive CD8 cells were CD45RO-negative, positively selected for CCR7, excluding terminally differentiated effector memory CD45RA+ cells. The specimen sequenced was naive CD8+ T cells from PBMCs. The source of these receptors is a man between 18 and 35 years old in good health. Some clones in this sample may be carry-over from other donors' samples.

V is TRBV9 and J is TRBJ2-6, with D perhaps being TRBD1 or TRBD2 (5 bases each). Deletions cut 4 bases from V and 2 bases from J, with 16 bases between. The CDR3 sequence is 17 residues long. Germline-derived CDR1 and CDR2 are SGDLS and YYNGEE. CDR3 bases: TGTGCCAGCAGCTTCCGGGACCTCCTAGCTGGGGCCAACGTCCTGACTTTC. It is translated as CASSFRDLLAGANVLTF.

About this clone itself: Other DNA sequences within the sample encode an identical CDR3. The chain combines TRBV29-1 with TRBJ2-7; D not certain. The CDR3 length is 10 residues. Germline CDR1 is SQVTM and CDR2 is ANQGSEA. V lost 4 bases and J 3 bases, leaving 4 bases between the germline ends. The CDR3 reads CSVVSYEQYF. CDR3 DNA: TGCAGCGTTGTCAGCTACGAGCAGTACTTC.

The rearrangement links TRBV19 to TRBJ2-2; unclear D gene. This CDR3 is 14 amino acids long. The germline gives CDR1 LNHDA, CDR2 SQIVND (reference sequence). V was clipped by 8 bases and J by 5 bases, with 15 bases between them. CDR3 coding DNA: TGTGCCAGTGGGGTAGCTCCTGCAACCGGGGAGCTGTTTTTT. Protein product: CASGVAPATGELFF.

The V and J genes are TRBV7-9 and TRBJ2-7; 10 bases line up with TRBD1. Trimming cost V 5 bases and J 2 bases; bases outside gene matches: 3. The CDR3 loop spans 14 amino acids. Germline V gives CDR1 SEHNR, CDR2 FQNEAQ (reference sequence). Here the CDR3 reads CASSPGTGAYEQYF. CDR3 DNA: TGTGCCAGCAGCCCCGGGACAGGGGCCTACGAGCAGTACTTC.

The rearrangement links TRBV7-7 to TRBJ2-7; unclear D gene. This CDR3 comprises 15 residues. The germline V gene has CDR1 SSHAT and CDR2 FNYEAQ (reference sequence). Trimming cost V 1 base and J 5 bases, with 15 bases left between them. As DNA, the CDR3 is TGTGCCAGCAGCTTAGGGGCCGGACCCGGAGACGAGCAGTACTTC. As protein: CASSLGAGPGDEQYF.

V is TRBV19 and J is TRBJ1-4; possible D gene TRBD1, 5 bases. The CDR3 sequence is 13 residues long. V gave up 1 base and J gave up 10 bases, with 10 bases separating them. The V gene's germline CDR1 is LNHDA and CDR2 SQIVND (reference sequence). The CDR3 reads CASSIGQGGKLFF. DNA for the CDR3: TGTGCCAGTAGTATAGGGCAGGGCGGAAAACTGTTTTTT.

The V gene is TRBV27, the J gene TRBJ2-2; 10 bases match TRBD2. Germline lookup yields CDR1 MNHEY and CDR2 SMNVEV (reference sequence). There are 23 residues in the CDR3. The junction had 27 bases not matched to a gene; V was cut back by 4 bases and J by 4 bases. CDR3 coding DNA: TGTGCCAGCAGTTCAGACCTCCCGGGGGGGCGAAGCGGGAGGGCCGCGAGCACCGGGGAGCTGTTTTTT. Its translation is CASSSDLPGGRSGRAASTGELFF.

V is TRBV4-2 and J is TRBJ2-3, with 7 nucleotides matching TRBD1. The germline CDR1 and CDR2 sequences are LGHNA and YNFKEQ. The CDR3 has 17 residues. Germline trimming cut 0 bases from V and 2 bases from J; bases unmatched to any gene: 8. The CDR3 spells CASSQDWWDSPTDTQYF. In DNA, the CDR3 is TGTGCCAGCAGCCAAGATTGGTGGGACAGCCCCACAGATACGCAGTATTTT.

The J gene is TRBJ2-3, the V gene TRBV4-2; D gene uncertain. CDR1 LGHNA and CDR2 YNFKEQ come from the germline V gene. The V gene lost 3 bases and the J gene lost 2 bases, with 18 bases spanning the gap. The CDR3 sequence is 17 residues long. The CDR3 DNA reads TGTGCCAGCAGCCATCGTCAAGAGACCCTTCCCACAGATACGCAGTATTTT. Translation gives CASSHRQETLPTDTQYF.

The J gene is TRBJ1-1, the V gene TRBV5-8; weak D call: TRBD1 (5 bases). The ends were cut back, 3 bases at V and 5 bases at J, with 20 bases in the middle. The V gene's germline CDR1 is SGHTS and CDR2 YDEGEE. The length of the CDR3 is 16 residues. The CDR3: CASSSPQGTTPTEAFF. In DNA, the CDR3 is TGTGCCAGCAGCTCGCCGCAGGGCACCACCCCAACTGAAGCTTTCTTT. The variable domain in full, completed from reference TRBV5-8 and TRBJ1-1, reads EAGVTQSPTHLIKTRGQQATLRCSPISGHTSVYWYQQALGLGLQFLLWYDEGEERNRGNFPPRFSGRQFPNYSSELNVNALELEDSALYLCASSSPQGTTPTEAFFGQGTRLTVV.

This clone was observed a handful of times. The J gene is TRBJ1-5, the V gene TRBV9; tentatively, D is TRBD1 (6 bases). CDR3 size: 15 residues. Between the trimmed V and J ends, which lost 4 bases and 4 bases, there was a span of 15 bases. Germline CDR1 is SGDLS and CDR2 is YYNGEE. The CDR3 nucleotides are TGTGCCAGCAGCTTCCACGACGGACAGAATCAGCCCCAGCATTTT. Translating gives CASSFHDGQNQPQHF.

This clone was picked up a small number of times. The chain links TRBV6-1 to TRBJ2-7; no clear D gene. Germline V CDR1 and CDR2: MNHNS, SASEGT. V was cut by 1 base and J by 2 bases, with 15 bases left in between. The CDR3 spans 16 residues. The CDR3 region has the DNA TGTGCCAGCAGTGAAGGTTCCGCCAACCCGGCCTACGAGCAGTACTTC. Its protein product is CASSEGSANPAYEQYF.

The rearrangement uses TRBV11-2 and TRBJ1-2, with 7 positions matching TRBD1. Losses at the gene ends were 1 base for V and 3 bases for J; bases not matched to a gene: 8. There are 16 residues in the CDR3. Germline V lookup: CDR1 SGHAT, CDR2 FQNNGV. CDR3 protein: CASSLVEGQPYYGYTF. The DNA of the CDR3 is TGTGCCAGCAGCTTAGTGGAGGGACAGCCCTACTATGGCTACACCTTC.